This TCR beta chain was captured by sequencing in a study of CD8 T cells in ankylosing spondylitis. Study observations and caveats: Reports of some motif variants in reactive arthritis synovial fluid and blood predate this one.

Libraries for TCR beta were made by quantitative 5'-RACE with molecular barcodes. MiXCR, run by TCRdb on the 5' RACE reads, gives a single entry per CDR3 protein. Of roughly 38,000 distinct CDR3 sequences listed, about 3% are singletons. The CDR3 spans 15 residues. Germline V gene data show CDR1 as SGDLS and CDR2 as YYNGEE. Trimming pared 4 bases from V and 5 bases from J, leaving 18 bases between. The sample holds many counts of this clonotype. Antigen unknown. The chain carries TRBV9 and TRBJ2-5; D possibly uses TRBD1 or TRBD2 (5 bases each). Sequencing input: blood, either unsorted or a sorted T cell fraction (not recorded which). The receptor comes from a male donor with ankylosing spondylitis or in good health (not recorded which). For the CDR3, the DNA is TGTGCCAGCAGCTATTCATGGGGGAAAGGGGAGACCCAGTACTTC. Translation gives CASSYSWGKGETQYF.